The clone carrying this T cell receptor (beta chain) was observed a handful of times. This entry belongs to a study of blood T cell repertoires in COVID-19. Study in general: COVID-19 samples, acute and convalescent, were from the United States, Italy and Spain. Sources were T cells, B-cell-depleted T cells, or PBMCs; the material itself was cDNA or gDNA.

Germline V CDR1 and CDR2: GTSNPN, SVGIG (reference sequence). CDR3 size: 14 residues. The V segment lost 0 bases and the J segment 5 bases; nucleotides outside the gene matches: 1. Per the authors' pipeline: Estimates of nucleated cell counts were drawn from the amplification of reference gene primers. Only in-frame clones appear in the TCRdb table, and some are missing; sequencing was by immunoSEQ multiplex PCR. Clonal size and the V and J genes are those of that table, whereas D and trimming came from the DNA. The sample holds approximately 240,000 clones, around four fifths seen once. This TCR was recovered from a woman in her sixties or seventies with active or convalescent COVID-19. The sample consisted of peripheral blood. The V call is TRBV30, the J call TRBJ1-4; 9 bases align to TRBD1. Here the CDR3 DNA reads TGTGCCTGGAGTGTTGACAGGGGGAATGAAAAACTGTTTTTT. Translation gives CAWSVDRGNEKLFF. Supplemented by reference TRBV30 and TRBJ1-4, the full variable domain reads SQTIHQWPATLVQPVGSPLSLECTVEGTSNPNLYWYRQAAGRGLQLLFYSVGIGQISSEVPQNLSASRPQDRQFILSSKKLLLSDSGFYLCAWSVDRGNEKLFFGSGTQLSVL.